The next 18 T cell receptor beta chains were all read from a single sample in a study of T cell repertoires in cytomegalovirus infection. TCRdb itself ran the reads through MiXCR, one entry per CDR3 protein. The top ten hold 13% of the sample, which has some 800,000 distinct CDR3 sequences, approximately 32% seen once. Antigen specificity for these receptors is unknown. This specimen was cultured CD8+ T cells from PBMCs, taken from culture after CMV antigen stimulation. Receptors originate from a human donor in good health (CMV status not recorded). Some clones in this sample may be carry-over from other donors' samples.

In nucleotides, the CDR3 is TGTGCCAGCAGTTTTCCAGGGAGGGAGCTGTTTTTT. Encoded protein: CASSFPGRELFF. The J gene is TRBJ2-2, the V gene TRBV12-3 or TRBV12-4, with a possible D match to TRBD1 (5 bases). The CDR3 is 12 residues long. With 3 bases removed from V and 9 bases from J, the gap between germline ends came to 8 bases.

As regards this clonotype: The germline gene is not matched at one end of the junction; a read error may be the cause. V gene TRBV19 combines with J gene TRBJ1-1; possible D gene TRBD1, 6 bases. In germline, CDR1 is LNHDA, CDR2 SQIVND (reference sequence). The CDR3 totals 14 residues. The CDR3 spells CVSSIQGKNTEAFF. CDR3 bases: TGTGTCAGTAGTATACAGGGAAAGAACACTGAAGCTTTCTTT.

The sample holds one count of this clonotype. The V gene is TRBV5-4, the J gene TRBJ1-1, with D perhaps matching TRBD1 (5 bases). The germline V gene has CDR1 SGHNT and CDR2 YYREEE (reference sequence). Between the trimmed V and J ends, which lost 1 base and 4 bases, there was a span of 11 bases. CDR3 size: 14 residues. CDR3 in DNA: TGTGCCAGCAGCTTGCACGGGGGAGGCACTGAAGCTTTCTTT. Its protein is CASSLHGGGTEAFF. Filled out from reference TRBV5-4 and TRBJ1-1, the complete variable domain reads ETGVTQSPTHLIKTRGQQVTLRCSSQSGHNTVSWYQQALGQGPQFIFQYYREEENGRGNFPPRFSGLQFPNYSSELNVNALELDDSALYLCASSLHGGGTEAFFGQGTRLTVV.

J is TRBJ1-2 and V is TRBV6-1; D is unclear. CDR3 length: 12 amino acids. Between the trimmed V and J ends, which lost 6 bases and 3 bases, there was a span of 8 bases. The germline gives CDR1 MNHNS, CDR2 SASEGT. The CDR3: CASRYPDYGYTF. The CDR3, as DNA: TGTGCCAGCAGATACCCGGACTATGGCTACACCTTC.

The chain recombines TRBV12-3 or TRBV12-4 with TRBJ2-2; D may be TRBD2 (7 bases). V lost 11 bases, J lost 6 bases, and 16 bases lay in between. The CDR3 is 13 amino acids. CDR3 DNA: TGTGCCCTTGGGGGGGGCCGCGCCGGGGAGCTGTTTTTT. This translates into CALGGGRAGELFF.

This chain links TRBV4-1 with TRBJ1-5; D call uncertain. The length of the CDR3 is 15 residues. Trimming removed 4 bases from V and 4 bases from J, with 14 bases in between. Per the germline V gene, CDR1 is MGHRA and CDR2 is YSYEKL. The CDR3 is CASSRADGSNQPQHF. The CDR3 DNA sequence: TGCGCCAGCAGCCGAGCGGATGGGTCGAATCAGCCCCAGCATTTT.

The CDR3, as DNA: TGTGCCACCAGCCTAGGACAGTTTAGCAATCAGCCCCAGCATTTT. Translated, it gives CATSLGQFSNQPQHF. The rearrangement uses TRBV15 and TRBJ1-5; a possible D gene is TRBD1 (6 bases). This CDR3 comprises 15 residues. Trimming shortened V by 5 bases and J by 0 bases, and 11 bases separated the two germline ends. In germline, CDR1 is LNHNV, CDR2 YYDKDF (reference sequence).

As concerns this clonotype: The junction differs from germline at one of its ends, possibly a read error. The chain joins TRBV6-1 to TRBJ2-1, with D possibly being TRBD1 or TRBD2 (6 bases each). This CDR3 contains 16 residues. Per the germline V gene, CDR1 is MNHNS and CDR2 is SASEGT. The CDR3 DNA sequence: TGTGCCAGCAGTTATGTGGGGGGCCACTCCTCCAATGAGCAGTTCTTC. Its protein product is CASSYVGGHSSNEQFF.

The V gene is TRBV9, the J gene TRBJ2-3; weak D call: TRBD1 (5 bases). Germline V gene sequence: CDR1 SGDLS, CDR2 YYNGEE. V lost 0 bases and J lost 2, with 10 bases in between. The CDR3 contains 15 residues. The CDR3 is CASSVGQRHTDTQYF. The CDR3 DNA follows: TGTGCCAGCAGCGTAGGACAGAGGCACACAGATACGCAGTATTTT.

The chain has TRBV12-3 or TRBV12-4 and TRBJ2-3, with D possibly TRBD1 on 6 matching bases. This CDR3 contains 14 residues. The ends were cut back, 0 bases at V and 5 bases at J, with 9 bases in the middle. Here the CDR3 DNA reads TGTGCCAGCAGTTTAGCGGGGGCACGAGATACGCAGTATTTT. Its protein product is CASSLAGARDTQYF.

This clonotype was observed many times. V is TRBV15 and J is TRBJ2-7; unclear D gene. The CDR3 totals 14 residues. V lost 5 bases and J lost 4, with 15 bases in between. Germline V lookup: CDR1 LNHNV, CDR2 YYDKDF (reference sequence). The CDR3 region has the DNA TGTGCCACCAGCGACCCCGACACTTCGTACGAGCAGTACTTC. As protein: CATSDPDTSYEQYF.

In its sample, this clonotype was seen a few times. This chain joins TRBV10-3 and TRBJ2-7; D gene ambiguous. V shed 3 bases and J shed 2 bases, with 11 bases lying between them. The CDR3 contains 14 residues. Germline-derived CDR1 and CDR2 are ENHRY and SYGVKD. The CDR3 is CAISDSGPPYEQYV. The CDR3 DNA follows: TGTGCCATCAGTGACTCCGGACCACCCTACGAGCAGTACGTC.

The V gene is TRBV2, the J gene TRBJ2-1, with D unclear. The length of the CDR3 is 14 residues. V lost 7 bases and J 2 bases, leaving 12 bases between the germline ends. Germline CDR1 reads SNHLY; CDR2 reads FYNNEI. In DNA, the CDR3 is TGTGCCAGCAAGGGAACGGAGCCCTACAATGAGCAGTTCTTC. This codes for CASKGTEPYNEQFF.

The CDR3 nucleotides read TGTGCCAGCAGTTTTGGGAGCACCGGGGAGCTGTTTTTT. Translating gives CASSFGSTGELFF. V is TRBV27 and J is TRBJ2-2; a possible D gene is TRBD2 (5 bases). The CDR3 length is 13 residues. The V gene lost 3 bases and the J gene lost 4 bases, with 6 bases spanning the gap. Germline CDR1 reads MNHEY; CDR2 reads SMNVEV (reference sequence).

This chain connects TRBV7-2 to TRBJ1-5; 9 positions match TRBD1. The CDR3 covers 18 residues. The trim removed 4 bases at V and 0 bases at J, leaving 10 bases unmatched. Germline CDR1 reads SGHTA; CDR2 reads FQGNSA. The CDR3 bases are TGTGCCAGCAGCTCATCCGGGACAGGGCTCTATAGCAATCAGCCCCAGCATTTT. As protein: CASSSSGTGLYSNQPQHF.

The V gene is TRBV27, the J gene TRBJ1-2; D uncertain. Trimming left V 6 bases short and J 4 bases short, with 12 bases between. CDR3 size: 13 residues. Germline-derived CDR1 and CDR2 are MNHEY and SMNVEV (reference sequence). The CDR3 here is CASSPQEGYGYTF. CDR3 bases: TGTGCCAGCAGCCCTCAGGAGGGCTATGGCTACACCTTC.

The V gene is TRBV28, the J gene TRBJ2-1; 10 nucleotides match TRBD1. Trimming cost V 2 bases and J 7 bases; bases outside gene matches: 5. The CDR3 has 15 amino acids. Germline CDR1 MDHEN, CDR2 SYDVKM. As DNA, the CDR3 is TGTGCCAGCAGTTTAAGAGGGGGACAGGGGAATGAGCAGTTCTTC. As protein: CASSLRGGQGNEQFF.

The rearrangement links TRBV6-2 or TRBV6-3 to TRBJ2-2, with 8 bases that match TRBD2. Germline CDR1 and CDR2: MNHEY and SVGEGT. The J segment lost 1 base and the V segment lost 7 bases, leaving 11 bases of the junction unmatched. CDR3 size: 17 residues. The CDR3 DNA sequence: TGTGCCAGCACCTTCCTCATAGCGGGGAGGAACACCGGGGAGCTGTTTTTT. Residues: CASTFLIAGRNTGELFF.